Presented here are 10 T cell receptor beta chains from one specimen sequenced in a study of radiation and T cells in renal cell carcinoma. Time point noted: baseline pretreatment blood. As for treatment: 15 Gy SBRT to primary tumor, nephrectomy 4 weeks later. Profiling relied on immunoSEQ multiplex PCR, and the TCRdb table lists in-frame clones only, not all of them. The table shows approximately 150,000 clones, with over 65% occurring only once. The source material was blood, sampled from a patient whose treatment included radiotherapy and nephrectomy. The origin of the receptors is a woman aged 45-65 years with renal cell carcinoma.

This chain uses TRBV7-9 with TRBJ2-1; D unresolved. CDR1 is SEHNR, CDR2 FQNEAQ, per germline (reference sequence). Between the trimmed V and J ends, which lost 5 bases and 0 bases, there was a span of 8 bases. The CDR3 has 14 amino acids. CDR3 protein: CASSRSTSYNEQFF. CDR3 nucleotides: TGTGCCAGCAGCCGATCGACCTCCTACAATGAGCAGTTCTTC.

About this clone itself: The sample contains more than one DNA sequence encoding this CDR3. This chain links TRBV5-1 with TRBJ2-5; D tentatively reads TRBD1 or TRBD2 (5 bases each). The CDR3 is 12 residues long. V lost 3 bases and J lost 5, with 8 bases in between. From germline, CDR1 is SGHRS and CDR2 YFSETQ. The CDR3 DNA follows: TGCGCCAGCAGCTCCGAGGGGGAGACCCAGTACTTC. Its protein product is CASSSEGETQYF.

The chain links TRBV7-2 to TRBJ1-2, with unresolved D. The V gene lost 6 bases and the J gene lost 2 bases, with 16 bases spanning the gap. This CDR3 is 15 amino acids long. The germline CDR1 and CDR2 sequences are SGHTA and FQGNSA. The CDR3 spells CASSPKSAGNYGYTF. DNA of the CDR3: TGTGCCAGCAGTCCTAAGAGCGCAGGAAACTATGGCTACACCTTC.

This sequence joins TRBV4-3 and TRBJ1-1; D not resolved. The ends were cut back, 0 bases at V and 6 bases at J, with 14 bases in the middle. The CDR3 consists of 15 residues. The germline V gene encodes CDR1 LGHNA and CDR2 YSLEER. The CDR3 region has the DNA TGCGCCAGCAGCCAAGAGGCGCTACTCTTGTCTGAAGCTTTCTTT. Protein product: CASSQEALLLSEAFF.

The rearrangement uses TRBV29-1 and TRBJ2-7; no reliable D call. Germline CDR1 is SQVTM and CDR2 is ANQGSEA. The V and J ends lost 4 bases and 0 bases respectively, with 4 bases between them. This CDR3 has 11 residues. The CDR3 is CSVVGSYEQYF. CDR3 DNA: TGCAGCGTTGTTGGCTCCTACGAGCAGTACTTC.

The chain joins TRBV15 to TRBJ1-4; a possible D gene is TRBD1 (5 bases). The CDR3 is 16 amino acids. Germline V gene lookup returns CDR1 LNHNV and CDR2 YYDKDF (reference sequence). V lost 5 bases, J lost 6 bases, and 19 bases lay in between. This chain's CDR3 is CATSLNKWGVDEKLFF. Here the CDR3 DNA reads TGTGCCACCAGCCTTAATAAATGGGGGGTTGATGAAAAACTGTTTTTT.

This clone was counted a single time. The V and J genes are TRBV4-3 and TRBJ2-3, with a tentative D call TRBD2 (6 bases). The CDR3 is made up of 15 amino acids. Germline V lookup: CDR1 LGHNA, CDR2 YSLEER. Between the trimmed V and J ends, which lost 4 bases and 0 bases, there was a span of 11 bases. This CDR3 reads CASSRRDTSTDTQYF. The CDR3 nucleotides read TGCGCCAGCAGCCGGCGGGATACTAGCACAGATACGCAGTATTTT.

V gene TRBV6-5 combines with J gene TRBJ2-7; 9 bases line up with TRBD1. This CDR3 contains 13 residues. Germline V CDR1 and CDR2: MNHEY, SVGAGI. V lost 6 bases to trimming and J lost 7 bases; unmatched junction nucleotides: 7. This CDR3 is CASSGTGSGEQYF. The CDR3, as DNA: TGTGCCAGCAGCGGGACAGGGTCCGGGGAGCAGTACTTC.

DNA for the CDR3: TGCGCCAGCAGCCCCGCTGGACTAGCGAACGAGCAGTACTTC. Its translation is CASSPAGLANEQYF. The J gene is TRBJ2-7, the V gene TRBV5-1, with TRBD2 matching over 9 bases. This CDR3 is 14 amino acids long. J lost 5 bases, V lost 4 bases, and 7 bases had no gene match. CDR1 is SGHRS, CDR2 YFSETQ, per germline.

V gene TRBV28 combines with J gene TRBJ1-4; perhaps TRBD1 as D (5 bases). The germline V and J ends were trimmed by 1 base and 10 bases, with 16 bases remaining between them. Looked up from germline, CDR1 is MDHEN and CDR2 is SYDVKM. This CDR3 is built from 15 residues. DNA of the CDR3: TGTGCCAGCAGTTTATTTGGACACTCTGCCGGAAAACTGTTTTTT. Protein product: CASSLFGHSAGKLFF.